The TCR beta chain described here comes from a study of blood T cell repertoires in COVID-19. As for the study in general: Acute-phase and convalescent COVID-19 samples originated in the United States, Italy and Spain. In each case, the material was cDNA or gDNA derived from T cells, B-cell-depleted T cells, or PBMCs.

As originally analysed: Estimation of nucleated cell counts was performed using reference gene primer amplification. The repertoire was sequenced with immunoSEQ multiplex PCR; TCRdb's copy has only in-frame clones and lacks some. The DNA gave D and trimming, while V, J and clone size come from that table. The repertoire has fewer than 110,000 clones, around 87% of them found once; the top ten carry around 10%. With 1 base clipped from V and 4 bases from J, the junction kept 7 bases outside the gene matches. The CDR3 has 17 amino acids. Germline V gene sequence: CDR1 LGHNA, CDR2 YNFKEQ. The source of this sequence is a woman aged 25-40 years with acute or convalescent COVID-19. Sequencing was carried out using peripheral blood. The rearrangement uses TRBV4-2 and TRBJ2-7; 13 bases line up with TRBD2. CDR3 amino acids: CASSQGTSGGPSYEQYF. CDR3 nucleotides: TGTGCCAGCAGCCAAGGGACTAGCGGGGGCCCTTCATACGAGCAGTACTTC.